The 21 T cell receptor beta chains presented below share a single source sample, sequenced in a study of T-cell reconstitution after alpha-beta-depleted transplantation in children. Unique molecular identifiers were built into the TCRbeta library. TCRdb reprocessed the PCR reads via MiXCR and lists one record per CDR3 protein. The sample records roughly 590,000 distinct CDR3 sequences, roughly 15% being singletons. This sample comprised PBMCs from the stem cell graft donor, obtained from the stem cell graft. These TCRs come from a human donor who donated a stem cell graft to a child with acute myeloid leukemia.

This clonotype was seen a few times. The chain uses TRBV6-5 and TRBJ2-3; TRBD2 aligns across 10 bases. V lost 0 bases, J lost 0 bases, and 0 bases stayed unmatched. CDR1 is MNHEY and CDR2 is SVGAGI in the germline V gene. The CDR3 covers 16 residues. CDR3 coding DNA: TGTGCCAGCAGTTACTCTAGCGGGGGGAGCACAGATACGCAGTATTTT. Translating it yields CASSYSSGGSTDTQYF.

This clonotype was observed many times. The chain joins TRBV5-6 to TRBJ2-7, with 7 bases that match TRBD2. With V trimmed by 0 bases and J by 1 base, 1 base remained unmatched. From germline, CDR1 is SGHDT and CDR2 YYEEEE. This CDR3 region has 14 residues. The CDR3 bases are TGTGCCAGCAGCTTGGGCGGGGGTTCCTACGAGCAGTACGTC. It codes for CASSLGGGSYEQYV.

The chain has TRBV5-6 and TRBJ2-1; weak D call: TRBD1 (5 bases). Trimming shortened V by 4 bases and J by 8 bases, and 16 bases separated the two germline ends. The CDR3 has 14 residues. CDR1 is SGHDT and CDR2 is YYEEEE in the germline V gene. The CDR3 protein is CASSPRHRWHEQFF. The CDR3 coding sequence is TGTGCCAGCAGCCCCCGGCACAGGTGGCATGAGCAGTTCTTC.

This clonotype has at least ten counts. The rearrangement joins TRBV27 to TRBJ2-5; a weak D match, TRBD2 (6 bases). Germline CDR1 and CDR2: MNHEY and SMNVEV (reference sequence). The CDR3 sequence is 13 residues long. The V gene lost 6 bases and the J gene lost 1 base, with 9 bases spanning the gap. As DNA, the CDR3 is TGTGCCAGCAGCCGACTAGTCCAAGAGACCCAGTACTTC. It is translated as CASSRLVQETQYF.

This clonotype has at least ten counts. The chain links TRBV12-3 or TRBV12-4 to TRBJ1-1, with TRBD1 as a possible D gene (5 bases). The V gene lost 1 base and the J gene lost 6 bases, with 9 bases spanning the gap. The CDR3 sequence is 13 residues long. CDR3: CASSLVGRAEAFF. CDR3 nucleotides: TGTGCCAGCAGTTTAGTAGGCAGGGCTGAAGCTTTCTTT.

The chain recombines TRBV7-2 with TRBJ2-5; D possibly corresponds to TRBD2 (5 bases). The CDR3 length is 16 residues. Trimming stripped 2 bases from V and 3 bases from J, with 16 bases between. Germline V gene sequence: CDR1 SGHTA, CDR2 FQGNSA. The chain's CDR3 is CASSLLTGIREETQYF. In nucleotides, the CDR3 is TGTGCCAGCAGCTTATTGACGGGGATCCGGGAAGAGACCCAGTACTTC.

The chain uses TRBV28 and TRBJ1-2; D is unresolved. V was trimmed by 6 bases and J by 2 bases, leaving 16 bases between them. The CDR3 consists of 15 residues. Germline V CDR1 and CDR2: MDHEN, SYDVKM. As DNA, the CDR3 is TGTGCCAGCAGCTCTACAGCGCCCACCAACTATGGCTACACCTTC. It yields the protein CASSSTAPTNYGYTF.

The chain employs TRBV20-1 and TRBJ1-2; tentative D call: TRBD1 (6 bases). This CDR3 spans 15 amino acids. The germline CDR1 and CDR2 sequences are DFQATT and SNEGSKA (reference sequence). Between the trimmed V and J ends, which lost 0 bases and 7 bases, there was a span of 18 bases. The chain's CDR3 is CSARDHQGYPFGYTF. In DNA, the CDR3 is TGCAGTGCTAGAGATCATCAGGGGTACCCCTTTGGCTACACCTTC.

Only a few counts were recorded for this clonotype. The V gene is TRBV5-6, the J gene TRBJ2-3; D not certain. The CDR3 covers 13 residues. Trimming left V 4 bases short and J 3 bases short, with 9 bases between. Germline CDR1 is SGHDT and CDR2 is YYEEEE. CDR3 loop: CASSEELTDTQYF. Here the CDR3 DNA reads TGTGCCAGCAGCGAGGAGTTGACAGATACGCAGTATTTT.

This clonotype was seen many times. CDR3 sequence: CSARPTGYDDSPLHF. For the CDR3, the DNA is TGCAGTGCTAGACCTACAGGGTATGATGATTCACCCCTCCACTTT. V and J are TRBV20-1 and TRBJ1-6, with a tentative D call TRBD1 (6 bases). Germline CDR1 is DFQATT and CDR2 is SNEGSKA (reference sequence). V was trimmed by 2 bases and J by 8 bases, leaving 16 bases between them. The CDR3 is made up of 15 amino acids.

This clonotype was counted ten times or more. The rearrangement joins TRBV6-5 to TRBJ2-1; maybe TRBD2 (5 bases). The V end lost 0 bases, the J end lost 10 bases, and 16 bases lay between the germline ends. The germline V gene has CDR1 MNHEY and CDR2 SVGAGI. CDR3 length: 15 amino acids. CDR3 bases: TGTGCCAGCAGTTACTCGGGAGACGGGTTCGAGGAGCAGTTCTTC. It encodes CASSYSGDGFEEQFF.

The J gene is TRBJ2-7, the V gene TRBV6-2 or TRBV6-3; 8 bases agree with TRBD2. Trimming at V came to 2 bases and at J to 0 bases, leaving 6 bases not matched to a gene. The CDR3 covers 16 residues. Looked up from germline, CDR1 is MNHEY and CDR2 is SVGEGT. The CDR3 nucleotides are TGTGCCAGCAGTTACCCGAGCGGGGGAGGCTCCTACGAGCAGTACGTC. This encodes CASSYPSGGGSYEQYV.

This clonotype was seen just once. The chain joins TRBV12-3 or TRBV12-4 to TRBJ2-2; D ambiguous. V lost 10 bases to trimming and J lost 0 bases, with 15 bases between them. The CDR3 has 15 amino acids. CDR3 DNA sequence: TGTGCCACAGAAGGTGGTCCCTCGAACACCGGGGAGCTGTTTTTT. Translating it yields CATEGGPSNTGELFF.

This clonotype has ten or more counts. This chain joins TRBV5-1 and TRBJ2-7, with D perhaps matching TRBD2 (5 bases). The V gene lost 1 base and the J gene lost 5 bases, with 7 bases spanning the gap. Germline CDR1 and CDR2: SGHRS and YFSETQ. The CDR3 totals 12 residues. CDR3 DNA sequence: TGCGCCAGCAGCTTGATGGGAGACGAGCAGTACGTC. It translates to CASSLMGDEQYV.

This clonotype occurred many times. The V call is TRBV20-1, the J call TRBJ1-6, with 7 bases matching TRBD1. Trimming cost V 5 bases and J 9 bases; bases outside gene matches: 13. The length of the CDR3 is 15 residues. CDR1 and CDR2 from the germline V gene are DFQATT and SNEGSKA (reference sequence). The CDR3 loop is CSASAGQVGGSPLHF. The CDR3 DNA reads as TGCAGTGCTTCCGCCGGACAGGTCGGTGGTTCACCCCTCCACTTT.

This clonotype was seen many times. The gene calls are TRBV5-6 and TRBJ2-2, with unresolved D. CDR1 SGHDT and CDR2 YYEEEE come from the germline V gene. The V gene lost 2 bases and the J gene lost 0 bases, with 14 bases spanning the gap. The CDR3 extends over 17 amino acids. CDR3 amino acids: CASSFWWPLTNTGELFF. CDR3 coding DNA: TGTGCCAGCAGCTTCTGGTGGCCTCTAACGAACACCGGGGAGCTGTTTTTT. The whole variable domain, remainder taken from reference TRBV5-6 and TRBJ2-2, is DAGVTQSPTHLIKTRGQQVTLRCSPKSGHDTVSWYQQALGQGPQFIFQYYEEEERQRGNFPDRFSGHQFPNYSSELNVNALLLGDSALYLCASSFWWPLTNTGELFFGEGSRLTVL.

The table lists this clonotype with a few counts. The V and J genes are TRBV7-9 and TRBJ1-1; 8 nucleotides line up with TRBD1. Trimming removed 1 base from V and 5 bases from J; junction bases left unmatched: 9. The CDR3 covers 16 residues. Germline V lookup: CDR1 SEHNR, CDR2 FQNEAQ (reference sequence). The CDR3 bases are TGTGCCAGCAGCTTAGTAAGAACAGGGGGGATGACTGAAGCTTTCTTT. It translates to CASSLVRTGGMTEAFF.

This clonotype came up many times. The chain links TRBV5-1 to TRBJ2-7; a possible D gene is TRBD2 (7 bases). The CDR3 length is 16 residues. Germline CDR1 SGHRS, CDR2 YFSETQ. Deletions cut 5 bases from V and 4 bases from J, with 22 bases between. The CDR3: CASSRGAGDKGYEQYV. DNA of the CDR3: TGCGCCAGCAGTCGGGGGGCAGGGGACAAGGGATACGAGCAGTACGTC.

Turning to this clonotype: A much larger clone differs from this one at a single base, so this may be a read error. The genes are TRBV7-2 and TRBJ1-5; TRBD1 matches at 7 bases. CDR1 is SGHTA, CDR2 FQGNSA, per germline. This CDR3 is built from 14 residues. The V and J ends lost 5 bases and 7 bases, in that order; junction bases with no gene match: 8. In DNA form, the CDR3 reads TGTGCCAGCAGCATAGACAGGGTCAGGCAGCCCCAGCATTTT. Amino acid sequence: CASSIDRVRQPQHF.

The V call is TRBV6-5, the J call TRBJ2-3, with 12 nucleotides matching TRBD1. V was clipped by 4 bases and J by 4 bases; unmatched bases: 12. CDR1 is MNHEY and CDR2 is SVGAGI in the germline V gene. The CDR3 consists of 18 residues. The CDR3 DNA reads TGTGCCAGCAGTTTGATGGCCGGGACAGGGGGCATCGCAGATACGCAGTATTTT. Protein: CASSLMAGTGGIADTQYF.

In its sample, this clonotype was seen many times. This chain links TRBV20-1 with TRBJ1-1, with D unclear. V was clipped by 1 base and J by 3 bases, with 12 bases between them. The CDR3 is 14 amino acids. Germline CDR1 DFQATT, CDR2 SNEGSKA (reference sequence). CDR3 sequence reads: CSARGDGSDTEAFF. CDR3 bases: TGCAGTGCTAGAGGGGATGGAAGTGACACTGAAGCTTTCTTT.